The 14 T cell receptor beta chains below come from one sample, sequenced in a study of control samples from healthy donors and cancer patients. Repertoires were generated with immunoSEQ multiplex PCR, while TCRdb's copy carries only in-frame clones and drops some. The sample holds some 130,000 clones, around 88% seen once. The material sequenced was blood. These receptors were collected from a middle-aged man in good health.

This chain links TRBV10-2 with TRBJ1-1; D uncertain. Germline V gene data show CDR1 as WSHSY and CDR2 as SAAADI. The CDR3 runs to 15 residues. V lost 6 bases and J 1 base, leaving 15 bases between the germline ends. DNA for the CDR3: TGCGCCAGCAGAAACGGAAACCAATGGAACACTGAAGCTTTCTTT. It is translated as CASRNGNQWNTEAFF.

The chain recombines TRBV10-2 with TRBJ2-2; 8 bases are a match to TRBD2. V shed 5 bases and J 7 bases; nucleotides not matched to a gene: 3. The germline CDR1 and CDR2 sequences are WSHSY and SAAADI. This CDR3 contains 13 residues. CDR3: CASSTGGLGELFF. CDR3 in DNA: TGCGCCAGCAGTACGGGGGGGCTCGGGGAGCTGTTTTTT.

The chain is built from TRBV30 and TRBJ1-6, with D perhaps matching TRBD1 (5 bases). Germline CDR1 is GTSNPN and CDR2 is SVGIG (reference sequence). V was pared by 2 bases and J by 8 bases, with 7 bases between. This CDR3 is built from 12 residues. CDR3 coding DNA: TGTGCCTGGAGTACAGGAGATTCACCCCTCCACTTT. The encoded protein is CAWSTGDSPLHF. The complete variable domain, with remaining parts taken from reference TRBV30 and TRBJ1-6, reads SQTIHQWPATLVQPVGSPLSLECTVEGTSNPNLYWYRQAAGRGLQLLFYSVGIGQISSEVPQNLSASRPQDRQFILSSKKLLLSDSGFYLCAWSTGDSPLHFGNGTRLTVT.

This chain joins TRBV3-1 (or the pseudogene TRBV3-2) and TRBJ2-1; D is perhaps TRBD1 or TRBD2 (5 bases each). With 0 bases removed from V and 0 bases from J, the gap between germline ends came to 12 bases. CDR1 and CDR2 (germline): LGHDT, YNNKEL (reference sequence). This CDR3 contains 17 residues. CDR3 coding DNA: TGTGCCAGCAGCCAAGAAAACGGGGCCAACTCCTACAATGAGCAGTTCTTC. It encodes CASSQENGANSYNEQFF.

This chain connects TRBV2 to TRBJ1-2, with D perhaps TRBD1 (5 bases). This CDR3 is built from 14 residues. CDR1 is SNHLY, CDR2 FYNNEI, per germline. The V and J ends lost 3 bases and 2 bases respectively, with 10 bases between them. The CDR3 region is CASSDQGRNYGYTF. The CDR3 DNA reads TGTGCCAGCAGTGATCAGGGCAGAAACTATGGCTACACCTTC. The variable domain in full, completed from reference TRBV2 and TRBJ1-2, reads EPEVTQTPSHQVTQMGQEVILRCVPISNHLYFYWYRQILGQKVEFLVSFYNNEISEKSEIFDDQFSVERPDGSNFTLKIRSTKLEDSAMYFCASSDQGRNYGYTFGSGTRLTVV.

V and J are TRBV5-1 and TRBJ2-6; no firm D call. Germline-derived CDR1 and CDR2 are SGHRS and YFSETQ. V was cut by 1 base and J by 0 bases, with 5 bases left in between. The CDR3 has 15 residues. The DNA of the CDR3 is TGCGCCAGCAGCTTGACCAGCTCTGGGGCCAACGTCCTGACTTTC. This translates into CASSLTSSGANVLTF.

The V call is TRBV7-3, the J call TRBJ2-4, with 7 bases matching TRBD1. J was trimmed by 0 bases and V by 0 bases; bases with no gene match: 2. This CDR3 region has 16 residues. In germline, CDR1 is SGHTA, CDR2 FQGTGA. This CDR3 is CASSLTGQLAKNIQYF. The CDR3 DNA reads as TGTGCCAGCAGCTTAACGGGACAGCTAGCCAAAAACATTCAGTACTTC.

The V call is TRBV9, the J call TRBJ2-7, with 10 bases matching TRBD2. V trimming: 0 bases; J trimming: 0 bases; junction bases outside the gene matches: 9. The CDR3 runs 18 residues. Germline CDR1 and CDR2: SGDLS and YYNGEE. The CDR3 sequence is CASSVDSGSGGTSYEQYF. For the CDR3, the DNA is TGTGCCAGCAGCGTAGACAGTGGTAGCGGGGGGACCTCCTACGAGCAGTACTTC.

This clone was observed once. This chain links TRBV6-5 with TRBJ1-2, with D maybe TRBD1 (6 bases). Germline V gene lookup returns CDR1 MNHEY and CDR2 SVGAGI. This CDR3 has 13 residues. Trimming shortened V by 0 bases and J by 5 bases, and 7 bases separated the two germline ends. The CDR3 loop is CASSYSGTYGYTF. In DNA form, the CDR3 reads TGTGCCAGCAGTTACTCCGGGACATATGGCTACACCTTC.

The V and J genes are TRBV10-1 and TRBJ2-3; D not certain. Trimming cost V 6 bases and J 0 bases, with 25 bases left between them. The CDR3 totals 19 residues. Germline assignment: CDR1 WNHNN and CDR2 SYGVQD (reference sequence). CDR3 protein: CASSAWPQDSTTSTDTQYF. The CDR3 region has the DNA TGCGCCAGCAGCGCCTGGCCCCAAGACTCGACGACTAGCACAGATACGCAGTATTTT.

In this sample, this clone turned up a few times. The chain has TRBV5-1 and TRBJ2-1; 7 bases match TRBD1. The CDR3 length is 13 residues. The ends lost 3 bases at V and 8 bases at J; junction bases unmatched: 5. Germline CDR1 reads SGHRS; CDR2 reads YFSETQ. DNA of the CDR3: TGCGCCAGCAGCTACGACAGGGTGGATGAGCAGTTCTTC. This gives the protein CASSYDRVDEQFF.

The rearrangement links TRBV25-1 to TRBJ1-3, with D hard to call. The CDR3 contains 15 residues. Germline CDR1 and CDR2: MGHDK and SYGVNS. V was trimmed by 5 bases and J by 4 bases, leaving 15 bases between them. CDR3 region: CASSNPGGSGNTIYF. The CDR3 nucleotides are TGTGCCAGCAGTAACCCGGGCGGGTCGGGAAACACCATATATTTT.

The gene calls are TRBV2 and TRBJ2-7, with D possibly being TRBD2 (6 bases). Per germline, CDR1 SNHLY and CDR2 FYNNEI. This CDR3 has 13 residues. V shed 8 bases and J shed 6 bases, with 17 bases lying between them. The CDR3 protein is CASERDLGSEQYF. CDR3 sequence (DNA): TGTGCCAGCGAAAGGGACTTAGGCTCCGAGCAGTACTTC. The whole variable domain, remainder taken from reference TRBV2 and TRBJ2-7, is EPEVTQTPSHQVTQMGQEVILRCVPISNHLYFYWYRQILGQKVEFLVSFYNNEISEKSEIFDDQFSVERPDGSNFTLKIRSTKLEDSAMYFCASERDLGSEQYFGPGTRLTVT.

The genes are TRBV24-1 and TRBJ2-2; a weak D match, TRBD1 (5 bases). CDR3 length equals 16 residues. Deletions cut 6 bases from V and 1 base from J, with 14 bases between. Germline loops: CDR1 KGHDR, CDR2 SFDVKD. The CDR3 DNA sequence: TGTGCCACCAGTCCGGACACAGGAGAGAACACCGGGGAGCTGTTTTTT. It yields the protein CATSPDTGENTGELFF.